Listed below are T cell receptor beta chains from one sample, sequenced in a study of early T cells in non-severe SARS-CoV-2 infection. TCRdb redid the calling of the 5' RACE reads with MiXCR, one entry per CDR3 protein. The sample lists more than 35,000 distinct CDR3 sequences, approximately 10% seen once, with 21% in the top ten. Sequencing used whole blood. These receptors all stem from an adult who was a healthcare worker with PCR-confirmed SARS-CoV-2 infection or an uninfected control (not recorded which). Both conserved end residues are part of each CDR3. Fields, in order: D gene, CDR3 length, V gene, J gene, clone size, CDR3 protein. A D gene is named only where the DNA matches it firmly. Some rows have no size entry. The others give once, few or many, or a class for an expanded clone.

d_call: -; cdr3_length: 19; v_call: TRBV4-3; j_call: TRBJ1-1; clone_size: many; cdr3_aa: CASSQELKARGVSNTEAFF
d_call: -; cdr3_length: 14; v_call: TRBV7-9; j_call: TRBJ1-1; clone_size: many; cdr3_aa: CASNLNGGSTEAFF
d_call: TRBD1; cdr3_length: 14; v_call: TRBV25-1; j_call: TRBJ2-1; clone_size: many; cdr3_aa: CASSNRDRYNEQFF
d_call: TRBD2; cdr3_length: 16; v_call: TRBV5-4; j_call: TRBJ2-2; clone_size: -; cdr3_aa: CASSLTSGRPTGELFF
d_call: -; cdr3_length: 14; v_call: TRBV28; j_call: TRBJ1-1; clone_size: -; cdr3_aa: CASSLGWRNTEAFF
d_call: -; cdr3_length: 13; v_call: TRBV2; j_call: TRBJ1-5; clone_size: -; cdr3_aa: CASSSPSNQPQHF
d_call: TRBD1; cdr3_length: 13; v_call: TRBV19; j_call: TRBJ1-1; clone_size: -; cdr3_aa: CASRIGQENEAFF
d_call: TRBD2; cdr3_length: 18; v_call: TRBV5-1; j_call: TRBJ2-3; clone_size: many; cdr3_aa: CASSHGLAGGPRADTQYF
d_call: -; cdr3_length: 13; v_call: TRBV7-2; j_call: TRBJ2-3; clone_size: many; cdr3_aa: CASSLWGPDTQYF
d_call: TRBD1; cdr3_length: 18; v_call: TRBV20-1; j_call: TRBJ2-7; clone_size: many; cdr3_aa: CSAQRVGQGAILTYEQYF
d_call: -; cdr3_length: 13; v_call: TRBV19; j_call: TRBJ1-2; clone_size: many; cdr3_aa: CASPPGNLGGYTF
d_call: -; cdr3_length: 14; v_call: TRBV5-5; j_call: TRBJ2-2; clone_size: many; cdr3_aa: CASSPGLGTGELFF
d_call: -; cdr3_length: 16; v_call: TRBV7-8; j_call: TRBJ2-2; clone_size: -; cdr3_aa: CASSPQNGRNTGELFF
d_call: -; cdr3_length: 12; v_call: TRBV5-6; j_call: TRBJ1-1; clone_size: few; cdr3_aa: CASSRGGPEAFF
d_call: TRBD1; cdr3_length: 18; v_call: TRBV4-3; j_call: TRBJ2-6; clone_size: -; cdr3_aa: CASSQVLAGGIGANVLTF
d_call: -; cdr3_length: 14; v_call: TRBV30; j_call: TRBJ2-7; clone_size: many; cdr3_aa: CAWGGGGLTYEQYF
d_call: TRBD1; cdr3_length: 16; v_call: TRBV12-3/TRBV12-4; j_call: TRBJ2-7; clone_size: -; cdr3_aa: CASSPRDRSLGYEQYF
d_call: -; cdr3_length: 12; v_call: TRBV30; j_call: TRBJ1-1; clone_size: few; cdr3_aa: CAWLLAGAEAFF
d_call: -; cdr3_length: 16; v_call: TRBV18; j_call: TRBJ2-1; clone_size: many; cdr3_aa: CASSPPYGRGDNEQFF
d_call: -; cdr3_length: 13; v_call: TRBV28; j_call: TRBJ2-7; clone_size: -; cdr3_aa: CASSPSRVHEQYF
d_call: -; cdr3_length: 13; v_call: TRBV12-3/TRBV12-4; j_call: TRBJ1-2; clone_size: -; cdr3_aa: CASSSGLSRGYTF
d_call: -; cdr3_length: 13; v_call: TRBV29-1; j_call: TRBJ1-2; clone_size: many; cdr3_aa: CSAEGGVGYGYTF
d_call: TRBD1; cdr3_length: 14; v_call: TRBV7-6; j_call: TRBJ2-7; clone_size: -; cdr3_aa: CASSLDRASYEQYF
d_call: TRBD2; cdr3_length: 15; v_call: TRBV27; j_call: TRBJ2-2; clone_size: -; cdr3_aa: CASRLAGGGAGELFF
d_call: -; cdr3_length: 13; v_call: TRBV7-9; j_call: TRBJ2-7; clone_size: few; cdr3_aa: CASSLDKSGEQYF
d_call: -; cdr3_length: 13; v_call: TRBV20-1; j_call: TRBJ2-7; clone_size: -; cdr3_aa: CSARGGRDYEQYF
d_call: TRBD2; cdr3_length: 18; v_call: TRBV20-1; j_call: TRBJ2-1; clone_size: medium-sized; cdr3_aa: CSASALLAGGSFYNEQFF
d_call: TRBD2; cdr3_length: 19; v_call: TRBV14; j_call: TRBJ2-1; clone_size: medium-sized; cdr3_aa: CASSQDRLAGGGSYNEQFF
d_call: TRBD2; cdr3_length: 13; v_call: TRBV7-2; j_call: TRBJ2-7; clone_size: many; cdr3_aa: CASSWTRRDEQYF
d_call: -; cdr3_length: 14; v_call: TRBV28; j_call: TRBJ2-7; clone_size: -; cdr3_aa: CASSFHGLGYEQYF
d_call: TRBD1; cdr3_length: 15; v_call: TRBV3-1; j_call: TRBJ1-3; clone_size: -; cdr3_aa: CASSQGTGDGNTIYF
d_call: -; cdr3_length: 13; v_call: TRBV7-2; j_call: TRBJ1-5; clone_size: many; cdr3_aa: CASSRASNQPQHF
d_call: -; cdr3_length: 14; v_call: TRBV28; j_call: TRBJ1-1; clone_size: many; cdr3_aa: CASSLVQKNTEAFF
d_call: -; cdr3_length: 13; v_call: TRBV30; j_call: TRBJ1-1; clone_size: many; cdr3_aa: CAWRQRMNTEAFF
d_call: TRBD1; cdr3_length: 15; v_call: TRBV7-3; j_call: TRBJ2-1; clone_size: many; cdr3_aa: CASSLGQGFGYEQFF
d_call: TRBD1; cdr3_length: 15; v_call: TRBV18; j_call: TRBJ1-1; clone_size: many; cdr3_aa: CASSPGQGSNTEAFF
d_call: -; cdr3_length: 15; v_call: TRBV12-3/TRBV12-4; j_call: TRBJ1-1; clone_size: many; cdr3_aa: CASSLARSMNTEAFF
d_call: TRBD2; cdr3_length: 15; v_call: TRBV4-3; j_call: TRBJ2-7; clone_size: many; cdr3_aa: CASSQLAGNPYEQYF
d_call: TRBD1; cdr3_length: 14; v_call: TRBV4-2; j_call: TRBJ1-2; clone_size: few; cdr3_aa: CASSRDSPNYGYTF
d_call: TRBD2; cdr3_length: 15; v_call: TRBV2; j_call: TRBJ2-2; clone_size: few; cdr3_aa: CASRPTSANTGELFF
d_call: -; cdr3_length: 15; v_call: TRBV11-2; j_call: TRBJ1-2; clone_size: many; cdr3_aa: CASSPIDRLLYGYTF
d_call: TRBD1; cdr3_length: 13; v_call: TRBV20-1; j_call: TRBJ1-4; clone_size: many; cdr3_aa: CSAIGQGPGKLFF
d_call: -; cdr3_length: 17; v_call: TRBV3-1; j_call: TRBJ1-4; clone_size: many; cdr3_aa: CASSHPQGSSTNEKLFF
d_call: TRBD2; cdr3_length: 15; v_call: TRBV28; j_call: TRBJ2-7; clone_size: few; cdr3_aa: CASSTPSGSRHEQYF
d_call: TRBD2; cdr3_length: 14; v_call: TRBV20-1; j_call: TRBJ2-1; clone_size: few; cdr3_aa: CSADAGTRRDEQFF
d_call: TRBD2; cdr3_length: 17; v_call: TRBV4-2; j_call: TRBJ2-7; clone_size: many; cdr3_aa: CASSQKPGLAGVGEQYF
d_call: TRBD1; cdr3_length: 13; v_call: TRBV12-3/TRBV12-4; j_call: TRBJ2-1; clone_size: many; cdr3_aa: CASRMTGSDEQFF
d_call: -; cdr3_length: 17; v_call: TRBV7-2; j_call: TRBJ1-1; clone_size: few; cdr3_aa: CASSHTKKGRKDTEAFF
d_call: -; cdr3_length: 11; v_call: TRBV29-1; j_call: TRBJ2-7; clone_size: few; cdr3_aa: CSVETIYEQYF
d_call: TRBD2; cdr3_length: 15; v_call: TRBV14; j_call: TRBJ2-1; clone_size: many; cdr3_aa: CASSQTAGGGNEQFF
d_call: -; cdr3_length: 15; v_call: TRBV12-3/TRBV12-4; j_call: TRBJ1-2; clone_size: many; cdr3_aa: CASSFGPRTGYGYTF